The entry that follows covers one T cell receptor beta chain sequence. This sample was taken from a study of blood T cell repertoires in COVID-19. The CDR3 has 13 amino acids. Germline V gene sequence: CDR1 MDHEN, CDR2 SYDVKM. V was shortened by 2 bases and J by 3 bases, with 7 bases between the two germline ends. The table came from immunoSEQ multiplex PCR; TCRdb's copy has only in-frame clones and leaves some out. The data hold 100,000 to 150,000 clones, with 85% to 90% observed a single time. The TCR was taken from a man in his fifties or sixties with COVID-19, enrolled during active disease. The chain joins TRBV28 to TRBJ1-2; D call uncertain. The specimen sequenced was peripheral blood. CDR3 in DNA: TGTGCCAGCAGTTTAATGGGAGACTATGGCTACACCTTC. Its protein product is CASSLMGDYGYTF.